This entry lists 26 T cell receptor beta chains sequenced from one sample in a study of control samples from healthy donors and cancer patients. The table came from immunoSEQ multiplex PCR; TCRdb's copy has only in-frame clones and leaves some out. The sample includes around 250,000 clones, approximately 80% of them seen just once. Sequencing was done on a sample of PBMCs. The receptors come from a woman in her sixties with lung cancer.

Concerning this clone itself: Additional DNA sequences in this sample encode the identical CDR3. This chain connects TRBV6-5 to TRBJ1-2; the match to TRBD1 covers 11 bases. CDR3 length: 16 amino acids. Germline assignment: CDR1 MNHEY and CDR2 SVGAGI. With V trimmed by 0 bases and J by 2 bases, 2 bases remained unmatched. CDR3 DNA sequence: TGTGCCAGCAGTTACTCCCGGACAGGGGGCAACTATGGCTACACCTTC. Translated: CASSYSRTGGNYGYTF.

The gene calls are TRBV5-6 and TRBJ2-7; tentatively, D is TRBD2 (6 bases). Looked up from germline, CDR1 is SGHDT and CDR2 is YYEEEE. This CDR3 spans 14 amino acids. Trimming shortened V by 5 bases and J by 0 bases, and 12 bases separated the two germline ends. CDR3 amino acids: CASSFGTPSYEQYF. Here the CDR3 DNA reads TGTGCCAGCAGTTTCGGGACTCCCTCCTACGAGCAGTACTTC.

CDR3 region: CASRAEVGINEAFF. In DNA, the CDR3 is TGTGCCAGCAGGGCCGAGGTTGGAATTAATGAAGCTTTCTTT. This chain links TRBV2 with TRBJ1-1; D uncertain. There are 14 residues in the CDR3. In germline, CDR1 is SNHLY, CDR2 FYNNEI. The V gene lost 6 bases and the J gene lost 7 bases, with 18 bases spanning the gap.

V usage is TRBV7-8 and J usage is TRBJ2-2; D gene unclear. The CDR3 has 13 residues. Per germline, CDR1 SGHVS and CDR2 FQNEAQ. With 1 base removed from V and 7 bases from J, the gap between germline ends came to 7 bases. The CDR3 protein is CASSLGPGGELFF. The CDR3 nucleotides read TGTGCCAGCAGCTTAGGGCCGGGCGGGGAGCTGTTTTTT. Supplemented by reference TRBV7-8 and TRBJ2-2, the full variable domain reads GAGVSQSPRYKVAKRGQDVALRCDPISGHVSLFWYQQALGQGPEFLTYFQNEAQLDKSGLPSDRFFAERPEGSVSTLKIQRTQQEDSAVYLCASSLGPGGELFFGEGSRLTVL.

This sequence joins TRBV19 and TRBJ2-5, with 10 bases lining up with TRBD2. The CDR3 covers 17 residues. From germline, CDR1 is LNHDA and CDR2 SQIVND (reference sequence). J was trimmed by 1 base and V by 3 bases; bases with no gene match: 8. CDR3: CASSMVSSGGFQETQYF. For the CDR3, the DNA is TGTGCCAGTAGTATGGTTTCTAGCGGGGGTTTCCAAGAGACCCAGTACTTC.

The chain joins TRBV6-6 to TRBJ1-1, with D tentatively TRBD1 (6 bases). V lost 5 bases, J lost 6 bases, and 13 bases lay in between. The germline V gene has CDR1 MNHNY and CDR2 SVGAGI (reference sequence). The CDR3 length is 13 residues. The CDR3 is CASSAQGFSEAFF. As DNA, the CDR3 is TGTGCCAGCAGTGCACAGGGTTTCTCTGAAGCTTTCTTT.

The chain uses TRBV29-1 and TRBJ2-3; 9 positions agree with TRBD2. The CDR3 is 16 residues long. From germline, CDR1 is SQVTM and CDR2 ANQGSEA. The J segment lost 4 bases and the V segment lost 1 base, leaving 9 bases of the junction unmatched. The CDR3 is CSVEGGLAYGSDTQYF. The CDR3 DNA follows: TGCAGCGTTGAAGGCGGACTAGCGTACGGATCAGATACGCAGTATTTT.

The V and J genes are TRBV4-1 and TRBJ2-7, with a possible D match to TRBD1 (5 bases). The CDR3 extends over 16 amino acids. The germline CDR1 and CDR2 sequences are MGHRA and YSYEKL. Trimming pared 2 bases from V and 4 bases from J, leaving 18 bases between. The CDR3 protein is CASSQNRGNSVYEQYF. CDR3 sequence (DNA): TGCGCCAGCAGCCAAAATAGGGGCAACTCGGTGTACGAGCAGTACTTC.

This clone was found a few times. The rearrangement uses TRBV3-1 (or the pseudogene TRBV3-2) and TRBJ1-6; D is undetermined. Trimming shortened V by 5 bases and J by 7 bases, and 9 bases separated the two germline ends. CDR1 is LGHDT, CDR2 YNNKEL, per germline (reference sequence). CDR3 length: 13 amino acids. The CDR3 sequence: CASSFAANSPLHF. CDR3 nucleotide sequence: TGTGCCAGCAGCTTCGCGGCCAATTCACCCCTCCACTTT.

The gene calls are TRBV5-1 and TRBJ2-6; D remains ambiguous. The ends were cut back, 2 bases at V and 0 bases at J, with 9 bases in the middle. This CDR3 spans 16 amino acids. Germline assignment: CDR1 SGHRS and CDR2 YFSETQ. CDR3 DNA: TGCGCCAGCAGCTTCCAGGCGTCCTCTGGGGCCAACGTCCTGACTTTC. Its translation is CASSFQASSGANVLTF.

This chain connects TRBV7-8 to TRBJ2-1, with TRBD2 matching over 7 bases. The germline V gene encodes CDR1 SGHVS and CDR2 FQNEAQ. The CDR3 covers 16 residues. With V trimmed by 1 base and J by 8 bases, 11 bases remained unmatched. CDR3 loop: CASSLGGRTSLDEQFF. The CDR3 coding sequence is TGTGCCAGCAGCTTAGGGGGGAGGACTAGTCTCGATGAGCAGTTCTTC.

The CDR3 DNA is TGTGCCAGCAGCCAAGACGGTGTAGGGGCCAACGTCCTGACTTTC. It encodes CASSQDGVGANVLTF. The chain uses TRBV3-1 (or the pseudogene TRBV3-2) and TRBJ2-6; D call uncertain. CDR3 length: 15 amino acids. CDR1 is LGHDT and CDR2 is YNNKEL in the germline V gene (reference sequence). The V end lost 0 bases, the J end lost 4 bases, and 7 bases lay between the germline ends.

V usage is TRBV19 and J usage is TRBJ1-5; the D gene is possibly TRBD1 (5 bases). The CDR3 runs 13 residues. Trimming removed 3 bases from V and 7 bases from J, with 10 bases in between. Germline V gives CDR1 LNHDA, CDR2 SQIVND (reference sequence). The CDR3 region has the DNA TGTGCCAGTAGTATCGGGGGTTCCCAGCCCCAGCATTTT. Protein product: CASSIGGSQPQHF.

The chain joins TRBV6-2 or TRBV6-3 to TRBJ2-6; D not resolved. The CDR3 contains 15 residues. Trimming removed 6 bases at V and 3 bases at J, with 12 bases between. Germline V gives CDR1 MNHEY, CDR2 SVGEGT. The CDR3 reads CASSPHVGGANVLTF. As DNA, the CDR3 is TGTGCCAGCAGCCCACATGTAGGTGGGGCCAACGTCCTGACTTTC.

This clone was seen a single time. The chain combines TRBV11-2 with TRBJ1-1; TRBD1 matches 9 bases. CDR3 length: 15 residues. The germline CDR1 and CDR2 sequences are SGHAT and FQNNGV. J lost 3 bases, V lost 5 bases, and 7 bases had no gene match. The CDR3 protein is CASSPRTGADTEAFF. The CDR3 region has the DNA TGTGCCAGCAGCCCACGGACAGGGGCGGACACTGAAGCTTTCTTT.

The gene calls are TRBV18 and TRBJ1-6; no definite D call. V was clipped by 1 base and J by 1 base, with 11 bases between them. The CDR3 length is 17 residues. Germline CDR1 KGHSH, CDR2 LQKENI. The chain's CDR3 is CASSPRDAGSYNSPLHF. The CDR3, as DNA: TGTGCCAGCTCACCACGCGATGCGGGGTCCTATAATTCACCCCTCCACTTT.

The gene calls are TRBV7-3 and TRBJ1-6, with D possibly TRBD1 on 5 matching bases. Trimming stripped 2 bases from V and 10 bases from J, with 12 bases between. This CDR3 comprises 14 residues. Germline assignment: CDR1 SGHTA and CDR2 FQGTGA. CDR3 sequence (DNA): TGTGCCAGCAGCTTACAGGGCATGAACTCACCCCTCCACTTT. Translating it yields CASSLQGMNSPLHF. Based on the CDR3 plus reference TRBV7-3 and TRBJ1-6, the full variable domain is GAGVSQTPSNKVTEKGKYVELRCDPISGHTALYWYRQSLGQGPEFLIYFQGTGAADDSGLPNDRFFAVRPEGSVSTLKIQRTERGDSAVYLCASSLQGMNSPLHFGNGTRLTVT.

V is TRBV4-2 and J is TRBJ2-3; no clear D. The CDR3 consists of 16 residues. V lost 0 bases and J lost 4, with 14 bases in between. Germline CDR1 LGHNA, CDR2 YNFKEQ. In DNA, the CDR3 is TGTGCCAGCAGCCAAGATTTCGCAGCCGGCGCAGATACGCAGTATTTT. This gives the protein CASSQDFAAGADTQYF.

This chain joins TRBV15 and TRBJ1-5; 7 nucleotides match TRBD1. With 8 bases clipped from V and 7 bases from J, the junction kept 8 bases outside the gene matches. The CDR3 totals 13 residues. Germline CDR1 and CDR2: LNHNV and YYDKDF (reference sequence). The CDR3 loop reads CATRQGSYQPQHF. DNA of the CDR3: TGTGCCACCCGACAGGGAAGTTACCAGCCCCAGCATTTT.

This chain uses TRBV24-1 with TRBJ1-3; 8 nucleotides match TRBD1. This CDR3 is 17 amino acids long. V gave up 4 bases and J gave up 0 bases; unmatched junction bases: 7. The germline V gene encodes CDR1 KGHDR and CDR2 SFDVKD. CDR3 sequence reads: CATSEKLGQVSGNTIYF. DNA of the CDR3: TGTGCCACCAGTGAAAAACTGGGACAGGTCTCTGGAAACACCATATATTTT.

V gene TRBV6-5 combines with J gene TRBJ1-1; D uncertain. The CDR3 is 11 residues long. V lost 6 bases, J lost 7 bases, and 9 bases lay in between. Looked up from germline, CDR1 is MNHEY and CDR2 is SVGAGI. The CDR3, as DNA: TGTGCCAGCAGCCAAGGAGTTGAAGCTTTCTTT. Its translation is CASSQGVEAFF.

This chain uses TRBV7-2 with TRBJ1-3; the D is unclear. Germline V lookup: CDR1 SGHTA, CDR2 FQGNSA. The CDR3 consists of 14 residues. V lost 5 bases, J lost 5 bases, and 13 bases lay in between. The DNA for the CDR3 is TGTGCCAGCAGCCCTCGGTACAGTCGAAACACCATATATTTT. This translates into CASSPRYSRNTIYF.

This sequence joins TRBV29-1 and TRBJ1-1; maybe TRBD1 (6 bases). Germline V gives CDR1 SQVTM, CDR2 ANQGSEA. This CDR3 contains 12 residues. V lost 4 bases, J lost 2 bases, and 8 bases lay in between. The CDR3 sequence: CSVAQGNTEAFF. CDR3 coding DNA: TGCAGCGTTGCACAGGGAAACACTGAAGCTTTCTTT.

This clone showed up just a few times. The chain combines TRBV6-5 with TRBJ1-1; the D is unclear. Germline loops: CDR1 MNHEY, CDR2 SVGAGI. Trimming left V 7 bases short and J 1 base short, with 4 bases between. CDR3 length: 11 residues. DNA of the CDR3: TGTGCCAGCAAAAAGAACACTGAAGCTTTCTTT. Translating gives CASKKNTEAFF.

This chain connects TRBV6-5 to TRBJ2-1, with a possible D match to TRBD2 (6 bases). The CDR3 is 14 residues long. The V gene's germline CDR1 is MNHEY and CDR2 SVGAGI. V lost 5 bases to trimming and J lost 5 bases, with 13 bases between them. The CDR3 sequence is CASSPTGGNNEQFF. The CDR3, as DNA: TGTGCCAGCAGTCCTACCGGGGGAAACAATGAGCAGTTCTTC.

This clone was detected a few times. CDR3 residues: CASSGSGNQPQHF. As DNA, the CDR3 is TGTGCCAGCAGCGGGAGTGGCAATCAGCCCCAGCATTTT. V is TRBV28 and J is TRBJ1-5; D remains ambiguous. The ends were cut back, 6 bases at V and 2 bases at J, with 8 bases in the middle. Germline CDR1 MDHEN, CDR2 SYDVKM. This CDR3 contains 13 residues.